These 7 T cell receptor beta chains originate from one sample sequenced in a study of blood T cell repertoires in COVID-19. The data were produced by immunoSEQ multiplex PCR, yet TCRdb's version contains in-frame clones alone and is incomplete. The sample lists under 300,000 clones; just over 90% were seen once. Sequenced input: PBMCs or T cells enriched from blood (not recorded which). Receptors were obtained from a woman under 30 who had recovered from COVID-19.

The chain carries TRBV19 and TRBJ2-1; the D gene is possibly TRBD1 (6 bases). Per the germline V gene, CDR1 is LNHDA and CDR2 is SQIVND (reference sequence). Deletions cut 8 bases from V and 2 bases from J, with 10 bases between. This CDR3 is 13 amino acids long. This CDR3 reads CASSRDTYNEQFF. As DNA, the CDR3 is TGTGCCAGTTCCCGGGACACCTACAATGAGCAGTTCTTC.

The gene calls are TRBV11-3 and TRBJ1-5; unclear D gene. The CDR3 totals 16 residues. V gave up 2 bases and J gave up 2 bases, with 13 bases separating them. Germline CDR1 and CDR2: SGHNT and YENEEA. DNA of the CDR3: TGTGCCAGCAGCTTACACGGGTTTCACGGCAATCAGCCCCAGCATTTT. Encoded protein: CASSLHGFHGNQPQHF. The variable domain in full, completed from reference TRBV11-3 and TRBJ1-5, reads EAGVVQSPRYKIIEKKQPVAFWCNPISGHNTLYWYLQNLGQGPELLIRYENEEAVDDSQLPKDRFSAERLKGVDSTLKIQPAELGDSAVYLCASSLHGFHGNQPQHFGDGTRLSIL.

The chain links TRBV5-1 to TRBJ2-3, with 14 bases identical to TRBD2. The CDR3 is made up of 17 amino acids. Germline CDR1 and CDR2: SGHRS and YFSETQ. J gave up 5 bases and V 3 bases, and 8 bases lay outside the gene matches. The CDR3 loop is CASSSLTSGRAGDTQYF. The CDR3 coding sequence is TGCGCCAGCAGCTCCCTGACTAGCGGGAGGGCCGGAGATACGCAGTATTTT.

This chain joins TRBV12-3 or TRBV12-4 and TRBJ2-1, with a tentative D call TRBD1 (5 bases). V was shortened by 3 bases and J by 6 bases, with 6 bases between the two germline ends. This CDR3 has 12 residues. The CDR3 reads CASSLGPNEQFF. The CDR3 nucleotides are TGTGCCAGCAGTTTGGGGCCCAATGAGCAGTTCTTC.

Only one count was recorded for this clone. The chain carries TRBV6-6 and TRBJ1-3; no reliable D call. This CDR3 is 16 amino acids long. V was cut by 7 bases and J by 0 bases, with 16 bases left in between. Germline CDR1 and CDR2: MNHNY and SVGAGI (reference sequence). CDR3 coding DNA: TGTGCCAGCACCCGATTTGAAACATCCTCTGGAAACACCATATATTTT. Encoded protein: CASTRFETSSGNTIYF.

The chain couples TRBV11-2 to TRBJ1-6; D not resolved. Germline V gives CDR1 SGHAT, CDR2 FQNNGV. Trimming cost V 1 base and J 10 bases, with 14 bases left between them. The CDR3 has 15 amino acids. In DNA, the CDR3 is TGTGCCAGCAGCTTAGGATTCGGGGTAGAGTCACCCCTCCACTTT. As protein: CASSLGFGVESPLHF.

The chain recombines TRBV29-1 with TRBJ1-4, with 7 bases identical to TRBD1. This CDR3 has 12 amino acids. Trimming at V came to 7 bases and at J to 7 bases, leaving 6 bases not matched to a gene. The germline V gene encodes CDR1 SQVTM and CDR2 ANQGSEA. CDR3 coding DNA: TGCAGCGGTAGGGGGCTAGGTGAAAAACTGTTTTTT. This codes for CSGRGLGEKLFF.